The rows below give T cell receptor beta chains drawn from one sample of a study of T cell responses to AZD1222 COVID-19 vaccine. Repertoires were generated with immunoSEQ multiplex PCR, while TCRdb's copy carries only in-frame clones and drops some. The table has about 150,000 clones, 75% to 90% seen once. The material was peripheral blood, obtained on day 0 of MenACWY control vaccination. The receptors stem from an adult in good health. Both conserved end residues are part of each CDR3. D genes are given only for firm matches. Clone size is stated in some rows and not others, as once, few, many or a class when expanded.

TGTGCCAGCAGTGAACAGGGATCCACCGGGGAGCTGTTTTTT,CASSEQGSTGELFF,TRBJ2-2,TRBV2,14,.,.
TGTGCCAGCAGCCAGGAGGGGGTGGGTACTGAAGCTTTCTTT,CASSQEGVGTEAFF,TRBJ1-1,TRBV7-9,14,many,.
TGTGCCAGCAGCGTAGACGGCAGATTTAATCAGCCCCAGCATTTT,CASSVDGRFNQPQHF,TRBJ1-5,TRBV9,15,once,.
TGCGCCAGCAGTTTCGGGACCGGGGAGCTGTTTTTT,CASSFGTGELFF,TRBJ2-2,TRBV5-1,12,few,.
TGTGCCAGCTCCAGGCGGACTAGCACAGATACGCAGTATTTT,CASSRRTSTDTQYF,TRBJ2-3,TRBV18,14,.,.
TGTGCCAGTAGTATCAGGACAGGGAGCTCCTACAATGAGCAGTTCTTC,CASSIRTGSSYNEQFF,TRBJ2-1,TRBV19,16,.,TRBD1
TGTGCCGCGGGGTGGGAGGTTGGGGAGCTGTTTTTT,CAAGWEVGELFF,TRBJ2-2,TRBV30,12,.,.
TGTGCCAGCAGTTATAGCGGGGGCGCGCCAGATACGCAGTATTTT,CASSYSGGAPDTQYF,TRBJ2-3,TRBV6-5,15,.,TRBD2
TGCGCCAGCAGCTTTGTAGGCACAGATACGCAGTATTTT,CASSFVGTDTQYF,TRBJ2-3,TRBV5-1,13,.,.
TGTGCCAGTAGTACGATGGACACCCCGGACAACAGTAACTTC,CASSTMDTPDNSNF,TRBJ2-4,TRBV19,14,.,.
TGTGCCACCAGCCGAAAGGCTCACACCGGGGAGCTGTTTTTT,CATSRKAHTGELFF,TRBJ2-2,TRBV24-1,14,once,.
TGTGCCAGCAGCCCCGAGGGACAGGGGCTCAATGAGCAGTTCTTC,CASSPEGQGLNEQFF,TRBJ2-1,TRBV7-3,15,.,TRBD1
TGCAGTGCTACCCGACATGACGCTTTCTTT,CSATRHDAFF,TRBJ1-1,TRBV20-1,10,.,.
TGCGCCAGCAGCCTGGGACAGGGAGGTAATGAAAAACTGTTTTTT,CASSLGQGGNEKLFF,TRBJ1-4,TRBV5-1,15,.,TRBD1
TGTGCCAGTTCATATGGCGGGCTGAAACCCCAGCATTTT,CASSYGGLKPQHF,TRBJ1-5,TRBV2,13,.,.
TGCGCCAGCAGCTTGGCCCCCCTAGCGGGGGCCTACGAGCAGTACTTC,CASSLAPLAGAYEQYF,TRBJ2-7,TRBV5-1,16,few,TRBD2
TGTGCCAGCAGCCCGGGCAGTTACACTGAAGCTTTCTTT,CASSPGSYTEAFF,TRBJ1-1,TRBV13,13,medium-sized,.
TGTGCCAGCAGCCCCCCGGGACAGCCTCAAGAGACCCAGTACTTC,CASSPPGQPQETQYF,TRBJ2-5,TRBV9,15,few,TRBD1
TGTGCCACCAGCCCGGACAGGGCCTCTGGAAACACCATATATTTT,CATSPDRASGNTIYF,TRBJ1-3,TRBV15,15,.,TRBD1
TGTGCCAGCAGCCAAGCCGGGACAGAAGGGAGCTATGGCTACACCTTC,CASSQAGTEGSYGYTF,TRBJ1-2,TRBV3-1/TRBV3-2,16,.,TRBD1
TGTGCCAGCAGGCCGGTCACCGGACAAAATTCACCCCTCCACTTT,CASRPVTGQNSPLHF,TRBJ1-6,TRBV6-5,15,.,.
TGTGCCAGTAGTCCCCCGGGCTCTGGGGCCAACGTCCTGACTTTC,CASSPPGSGANVLTF,TRBJ2-6,TRBV19,15,.,.
TGCAGTGCTAGTGCGTTTGGCACTGAAGCTTTCTTT,CSASAFGTEAFF,TRBJ1-1,TRBV20-1,12,.,.
TGTGCCAGCACCCTCGACAGGGGTGGCAATCAGCCCCAGCATTTT,CASTLDRGGNQPQHF,TRBJ1-5,TRBV2,15,.,TRBD1
TGTGCCGATCCTTCGGGGGGCGAGGGCGGGGAGCTGTTTTTT,CADPSGGEGGELFF,TRBJ2-2,TRBV19,14,.,.
TGTGCCAGCGGAACTCCGGGACACCTCTACAATGAGCAGTTCTTC,CASGTPGHLYNEQFF,TRBJ2-1,TRBV11-2,15,.,.
TGTGCCAGCAGTTTAACAGGGGTGAACACTGAAGCTTTCTTT,CASSLTGVNTEAFF,TRBJ1-1,TRBV27,14,once,TRBD1
TGTGCCAGCAGCCAAGGGGACAGGGAGGGGGGCAACAACATTCAGTACTTC,CASSQGDREGGNNIQYF,TRBJ2-4,TRBV3-1/TRBV3-2,17,.,TRBD1
TGTGCCAGCTCACCCGGGGGAGGCACAGATACGCAGTATTTT,CASSPGGGTDTQYF,TRBJ2-3,TRBV18,14,.,.
TGCAGCGGCAGAGGACAGGGGAACACTGAAGCTTTCTTT,CSGRGQGNTEAFF,TRBJ1-1,TRBV29-1,13,.,TRBD1
TGTGCCAGCAGCCGTGTGGGGGCCGGCACTGAAGCTTTCTTT,CASSRVGAGTEAFF,TRBJ1-1,TRBV7-9,14,.,.
TGTGCCAGCAGTAGGGGACAGACCCAAAAACTGTTTTTT,CASSRGQTQKLFF,TRBJ1-4,TRBV12-3/TRBV12-4,13,.,TRBD1
TGTGCCAGCAGCTTGTTGACAGGAAACGACACCTTC,CASSLLTGNDTF,TRBJ1-2,TRBV5-5,12,.,.
TGCGCCAGCAGCCAAACGACGAGGTTGGCCCCCCTTGAAGCTTTCTTT,CASSQTTRLAPLEAFF,TRBJ1-1,TRBV4-1,16,.,.
TGTGCCAGTAGTATTTCACGCACCTCTGGGGCCAACGTCCTGACTTTC,CASSISRTSGANVLTF,TRBJ2-6,TRBV19,16,.,.
TGCGCCAGCAGCTTGGAACTAGCGGGGGGTTACAATGAGCAGTTCTTC,CASSLELAGGYNEQFF,TRBJ2-1,TRBV5-1,16,.,TRBD2
TGTGCCAGCAGGCGGGGGGGCTACTTGGGCAATGAGCAGTTCTTC,CASRRGGYLGNEQFF,TRBJ2-1,TRBV2,15,once,TRBD2
TGTGCCAGTGGCCGGGGAGGGGGCTTAGGCTACACCTTC,CASGRGGGLGYTF,TRBJ1-2,TRBV6-5,13,.,TRBD1
TGTGCCAGCAGTGACCGGGTAATGACAACTGAAGCTTTCTTT,CASSDRVMTTEAFF,TRBJ1-1,TRBV2,14,.,.
TGTGCCAGCAGCCAGTATAGGGGTACTGAAGCTTTCTTT,CASSQYRGTEAFF,TRBJ1-1,TRBV3-1/TRBV3-2,13,.,.
TGTGCCAGCAGACGCAGGATTTCTAGCAATCAGCCCCAGCATTTT,CASRRRISSNQPQHF,TRBJ1-5,TRBV28,15,.,.
TGTGCCAGCAGCTCCAACCCTACTAGCGGGGGGGCCCTCGAGCAGTACTTC,CASSSNPTSGGALEQYF,TRBJ2-7,TRBV9,17,.,TRBD2
TGTGCCAGTAGTATGGTGGGACACCGCCGTCCTACGCAGTATTTT,CASSMVGHRRPTQYF,TRBJ2-3,TRBV19,15,.,.
TGTGCCAGCAGTTGGAGGGGTGCCGACGAGCAGTACTTC,CASSWRGADEQYF,TRBJ2-7,TRBV6-2/TRBV6-3,13,.,.
TGCGCCAGCAGCTTGGGACAGGCAGAGACCCAGTACTTC,CASSLGQAETQYF,TRBJ2-5,TRBV5-1,13,.,.